This entry is about one T cell receptor (beta chain). These data originate in a study of technical replicates of blood from a handful of donors. Germline CDR1 and CDR2: SGHVS and FQNEAQ. CDR3 length: 15 amino acids. The ends were cut back, 0 bases at V and 3 bases at J, with 12 bases in the middle. TCRdb's table, derived via immunoSEQ multiplex PCR, lists solely in-frame clones and lacks some. The sample includes approximately 49,000 clones, 80% to 95% of them seen just once. The sample consisted of PBMCs. This receptor was obtained from a human donor in good health. Some clones in this sample may be carry-over from other donors' samples. The gene calls are TRBV7-8 and TRBJ2-7, with a weak D call TRBD1 (6 bases). The CDR3 DNA is TGTGCCAGCAGCTTAGCCCCGGGACAAGACTACGAGCAGTACTTC. Translating gives CASSLAPGQDYEQYF.